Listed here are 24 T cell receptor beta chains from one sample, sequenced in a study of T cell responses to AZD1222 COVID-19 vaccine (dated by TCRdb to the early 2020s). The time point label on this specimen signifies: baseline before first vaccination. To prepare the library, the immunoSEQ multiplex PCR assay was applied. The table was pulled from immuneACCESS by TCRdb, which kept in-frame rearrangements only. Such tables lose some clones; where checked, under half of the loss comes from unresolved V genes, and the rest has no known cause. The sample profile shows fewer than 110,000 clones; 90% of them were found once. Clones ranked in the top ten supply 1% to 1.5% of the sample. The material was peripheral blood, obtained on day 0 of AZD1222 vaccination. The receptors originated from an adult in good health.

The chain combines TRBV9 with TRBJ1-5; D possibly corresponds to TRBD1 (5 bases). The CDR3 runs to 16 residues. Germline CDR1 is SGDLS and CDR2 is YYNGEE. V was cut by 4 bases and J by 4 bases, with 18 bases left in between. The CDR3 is CASSPGLGASNQPQHF. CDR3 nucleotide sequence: TGTGCCAGCAGCCCCGGTTTAGGGGCCTCTAATCAGCCCCAGCATTTT.

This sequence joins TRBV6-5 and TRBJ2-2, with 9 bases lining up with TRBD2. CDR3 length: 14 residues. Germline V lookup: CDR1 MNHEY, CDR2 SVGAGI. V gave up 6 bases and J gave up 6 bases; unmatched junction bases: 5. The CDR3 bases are TGTGCCAGCAGAAAGCGGGGGGCGGCCGGGGAGCTGTTTTTT. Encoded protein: CASRKRGAAGELFF.

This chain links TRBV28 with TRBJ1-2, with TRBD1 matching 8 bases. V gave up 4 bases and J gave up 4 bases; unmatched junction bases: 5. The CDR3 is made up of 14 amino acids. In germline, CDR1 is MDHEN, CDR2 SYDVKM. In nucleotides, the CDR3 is TGTGCCAGCAGTTCCGGGACAGGCGCCTATGGCTACACCTTC. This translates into CASSSGTGAYGYTF.

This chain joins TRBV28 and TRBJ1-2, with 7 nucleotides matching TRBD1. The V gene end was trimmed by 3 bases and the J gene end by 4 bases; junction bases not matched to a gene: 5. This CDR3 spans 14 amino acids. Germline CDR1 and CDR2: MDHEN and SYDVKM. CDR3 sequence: CASSFQGVFYGYTF. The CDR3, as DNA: TGTGCCAGCAGTTTTCAGGGGGTGTTCTATGGCTACACCTTC.

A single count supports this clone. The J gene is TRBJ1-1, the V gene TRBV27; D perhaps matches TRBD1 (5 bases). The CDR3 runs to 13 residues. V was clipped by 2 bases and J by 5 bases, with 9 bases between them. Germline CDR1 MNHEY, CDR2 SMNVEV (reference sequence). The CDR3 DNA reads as TGTGCCAGCAGTTTAGGGAGGGGAACTGAAGCTTTCTTT. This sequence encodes CASSLGRGTEAFF.

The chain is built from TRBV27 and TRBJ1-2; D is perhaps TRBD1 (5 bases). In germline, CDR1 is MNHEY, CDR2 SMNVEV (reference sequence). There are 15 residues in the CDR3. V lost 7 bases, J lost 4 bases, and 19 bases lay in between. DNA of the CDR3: TGTGCCAGCACTCGTCTCGGGGCGCACGGCTATGGCTACACCTTC. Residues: CASTRLGAHGYGYTF.

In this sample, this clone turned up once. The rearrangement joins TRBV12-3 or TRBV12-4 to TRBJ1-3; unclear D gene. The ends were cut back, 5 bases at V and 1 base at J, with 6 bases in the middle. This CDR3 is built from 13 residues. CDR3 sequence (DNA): TGTGCCAGCAGTCCCGATTCTGGAAACACCATATATTTT. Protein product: CASSPDSGNTIYF.

The chain's CDR3 is CSVAGGTGGINEQFF. Here the CDR3 DNA reads TGCAGCGTCGCCGGCGGGACAGGGGGCATAAATGAGCAGTTCTTC. The rearrangement uses TRBV29-1 and TRBJ2-1; 12 bases map to TRBD1. Germline CDR1 is SQVTM and CDR2 is ANQGSEA. The CDR3 consists of 15 residues. The trim removed 6 bases at V and 7 bases at J, leaving 10 bases unmatched.

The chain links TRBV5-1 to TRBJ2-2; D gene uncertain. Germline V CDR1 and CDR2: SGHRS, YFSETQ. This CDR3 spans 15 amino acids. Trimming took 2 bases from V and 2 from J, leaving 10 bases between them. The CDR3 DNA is TGCGCCAGCAGCTTATTACAGCCCAACACCGGGGAGCTGTTTTTT. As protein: CASSLLQPNTGELFF.

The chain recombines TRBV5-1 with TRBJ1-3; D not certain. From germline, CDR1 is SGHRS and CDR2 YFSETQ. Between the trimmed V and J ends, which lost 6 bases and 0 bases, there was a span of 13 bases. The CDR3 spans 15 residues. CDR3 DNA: TGCGCCAGCACTTTGGGCCTTGACTCTGGAAACACCATATATTTT. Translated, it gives CASTLGLDSGNTIYF.

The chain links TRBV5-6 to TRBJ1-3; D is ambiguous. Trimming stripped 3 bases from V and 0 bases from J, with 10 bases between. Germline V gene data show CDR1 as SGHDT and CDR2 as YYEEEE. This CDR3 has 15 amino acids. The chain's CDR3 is CASSSRPTSGNTIYF. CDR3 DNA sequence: TGTGCCAGCAGCTCCCGACCGACCTCTGGAAACACCATATATTTT.

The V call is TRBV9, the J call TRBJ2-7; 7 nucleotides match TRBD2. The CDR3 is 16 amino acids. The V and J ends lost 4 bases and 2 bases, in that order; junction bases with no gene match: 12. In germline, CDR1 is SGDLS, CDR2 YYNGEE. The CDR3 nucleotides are TGTGCCAGCAGCCCCCTCGAGGGACTAATCGCCTACGAGCAGTACTTC. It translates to CASSPLEGLIAYEQYF.

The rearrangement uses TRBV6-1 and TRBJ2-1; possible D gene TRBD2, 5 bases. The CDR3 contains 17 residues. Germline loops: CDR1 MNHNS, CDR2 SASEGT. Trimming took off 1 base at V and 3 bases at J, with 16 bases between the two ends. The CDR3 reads CASSEEGDSRGYNEQFF. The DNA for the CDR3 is TGTGCCAGCAGTGAAGAGGGAGACTCCCGGGGCTACAATGAGCAGTTCTTC.

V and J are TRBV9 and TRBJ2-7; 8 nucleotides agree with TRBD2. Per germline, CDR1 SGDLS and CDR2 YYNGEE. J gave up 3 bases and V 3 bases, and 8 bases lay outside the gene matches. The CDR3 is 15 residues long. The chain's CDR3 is CASSESPTSVYEQYF. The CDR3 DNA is TGTGCCAGCAGCGAGTCCCCGACTAGCGTCTACGAGCAGTACTTC.

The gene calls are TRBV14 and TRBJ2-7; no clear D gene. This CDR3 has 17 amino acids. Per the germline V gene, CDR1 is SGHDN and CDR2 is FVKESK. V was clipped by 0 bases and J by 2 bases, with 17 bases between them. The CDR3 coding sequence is TGTGCCAGCAGCCAAGATTTTACGGGTACCCCCCCCTACGAGCAGTACTTC. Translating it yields CASSQDFTGTPPYEQYF.

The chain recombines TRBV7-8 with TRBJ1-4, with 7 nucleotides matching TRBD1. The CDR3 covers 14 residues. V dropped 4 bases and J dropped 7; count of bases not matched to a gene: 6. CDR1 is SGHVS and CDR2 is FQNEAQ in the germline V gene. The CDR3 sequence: CASSSRGQGEKLFF. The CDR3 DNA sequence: TGTGCCAGCAGCTCGAGGGGGCAGGGTGAAAAACTGTTTTTT.

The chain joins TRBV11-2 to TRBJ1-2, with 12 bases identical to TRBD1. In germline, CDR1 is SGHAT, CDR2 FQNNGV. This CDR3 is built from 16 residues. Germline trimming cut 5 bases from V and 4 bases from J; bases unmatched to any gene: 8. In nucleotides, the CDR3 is TGTGCCAGCAGCCCCGGGACAGGGGGCTTCCGCTATGGCTACACCTTC. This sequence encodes CASSPGTGGFRYGYTF. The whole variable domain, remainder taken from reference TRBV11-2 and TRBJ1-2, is EAGVAQSPRYKIIEKRQSVAFWCNPISGHATLYWYQQILGQGPKLLIQFQNNGVVDDSQLPKDRFSAERLKGVDSTLKIQPAKLEDSAVYLCASSPGTGGFRYGYTFGSGTRLTVV.

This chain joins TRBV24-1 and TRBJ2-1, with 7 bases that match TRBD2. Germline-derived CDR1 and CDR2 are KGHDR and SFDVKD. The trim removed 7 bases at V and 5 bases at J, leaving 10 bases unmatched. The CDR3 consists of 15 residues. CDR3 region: CATSQGLNGDNEQFF. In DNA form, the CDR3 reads TGTGCCACCAGCCAGGGACTAAATGGGGACAATGAGCAGTTCTTC.

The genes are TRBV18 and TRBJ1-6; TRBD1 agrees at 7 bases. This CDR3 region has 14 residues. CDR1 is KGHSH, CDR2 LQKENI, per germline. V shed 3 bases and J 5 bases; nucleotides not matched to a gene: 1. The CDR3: CASSPGTDNSPLHF. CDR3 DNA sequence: TGTGCCAGCTCACCCGGGACAGATAATTCACCCCTCCACTTT. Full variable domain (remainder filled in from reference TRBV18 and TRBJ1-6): NAGVMQNPRHLVRRRGQEARLRCSPMKGHSHVYWYRQLPEEGLKFMVYLQKENIIDESGMPKERFSAEFPKEGPSILRIQQVVRGDSAAYFCASSPGTDNSPLHFGNGTRLTVT.

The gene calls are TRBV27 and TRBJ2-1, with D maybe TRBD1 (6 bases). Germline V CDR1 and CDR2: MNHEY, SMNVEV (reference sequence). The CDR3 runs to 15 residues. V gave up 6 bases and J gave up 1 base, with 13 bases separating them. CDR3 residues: CASSETGPSYNEQFF. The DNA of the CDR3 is TGTGCCAGCAGCGAGACAGGCCCATCCTACAATGAGCAGTTCTTC.

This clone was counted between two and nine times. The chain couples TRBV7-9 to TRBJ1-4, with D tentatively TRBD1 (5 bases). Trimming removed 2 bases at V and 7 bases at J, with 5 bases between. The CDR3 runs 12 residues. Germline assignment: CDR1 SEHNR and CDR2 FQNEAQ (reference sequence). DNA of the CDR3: TGTGCCAGCAGCTTACAGGGTGAAAAACTGTTTTTT. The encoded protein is CASSLQGEKLFF.

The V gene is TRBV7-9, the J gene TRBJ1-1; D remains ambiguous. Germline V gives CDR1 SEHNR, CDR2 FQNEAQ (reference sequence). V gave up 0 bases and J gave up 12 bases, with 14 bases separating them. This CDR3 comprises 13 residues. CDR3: CASSLAVKPEPFF. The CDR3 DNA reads TGTGCCAGCAGCTTAGCGGTGAAGCCCGAGCCTTTCTTT.

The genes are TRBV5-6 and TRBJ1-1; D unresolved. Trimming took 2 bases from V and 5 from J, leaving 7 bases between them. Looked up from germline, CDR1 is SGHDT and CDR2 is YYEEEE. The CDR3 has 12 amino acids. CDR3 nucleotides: TGTGCCAGCAGCTTTGGTTGGACTGAAGCTTTCTTT. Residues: CASSFGWTEAFF.

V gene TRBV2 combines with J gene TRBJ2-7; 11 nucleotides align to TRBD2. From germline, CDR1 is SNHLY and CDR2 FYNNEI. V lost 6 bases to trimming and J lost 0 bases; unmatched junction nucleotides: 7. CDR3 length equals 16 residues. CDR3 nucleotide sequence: TGTGCCAGCAGGCTTAATCTAGCGGGGGGCTCCTACGAGCAGTACTTC. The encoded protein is CASRLNLAGGSYEQYF.